These 18 T cell receptor beta chains were sequenced from one sample in a study of brain T cells in children with intractable seizures. Measured with immunoSEQ multiplex PCR; TCRdb has only the in-frame clones, and not every one. Of 55,000 to 80,000 clones in the sample, approximately 95% were seen once. The sample here was peripheral blood, taken at surgery. These receptors came from a boy in the first two years of life with focal cortical dysplasia and intractable seizures.

This sequence joins TRBV7-6 and TRBJ1-4; 7 bases line up with TRBD1. Trimming took 4 bases from V and 7 from J; bases not matched to a gene: 9. Germline V lookup: CDR1 SGHVS, CDR2 FNYEAQ. The CDR3 totals 15 residues. The CDR3 loop is CASSSWTGELEKLFF. CDR3 in DNA: TGTGCCAGCAGCTCTTGGACAGGTGAACTTGAAAAACTGTTTTTT.

The chain links TRBV7-9 to TRBJ1-2; D gene ambiguous. The V end lost 0 bases, the J end lost 7 bases, and 9 bases lay between the germline ends. There are 13 residues in the CDR3. Germline CDR1 reads SEHNR; CDR2 reads FQNEAQ (reference sequence). The CDR3 spells CASSLAPGFGYTF. The CDR3 DNA reads as TGTGCCAGCAGCTTAGCGCCAGGCTTTGGCTACACCTTC.

The chain has TRBV12-5 and TRBJ2-3; tentative D call: TRBD2 (6 bases). This CDR3 has 14 residues. CDR1 and CDR2 (germline): LGHNT, FRNRAP. V was cut by 0 bases and J by 4 bases, with 8 bases left in between. The CDR3 sequence is CASGLVGGPDTQYF. The CDR3 DNA is TGTGCTAGTGGTTTGGTTGGAGGGCCAGATACGCAGTATTTT.

J is TRBJ1-4 and V is TRBV5-8, with 8 nucleotides matching TRBD1. The CDR3 spans 16 residues. Trimming removed 2 bases from V and 5 bases from J; junction bases left unmatched: 8. Germline CDR1 reads SGHTS; CDR2 reads YDEGEE. The CDR3 DNA reads TGTGCCAGCAGCTTACAGGGGGTTTTGGCCAATGAAAAACTGTTTTTT. It codes for CASSLQGVLANEKLFF.

The CDR3, as DNA: TGTGCCAGCAGCTCAGGACTAGCCGGGGAGCTGTTTTTT. Translation gives CASSSGLAGELFF. The chain links TRBV7-2 to TRBJ2-2; 7 bases are shared with TRBD2. The CDR3 is 13 residues long. Trimming at V came to 4 bases and at J to 6 bases, leaving 2 bases not matched to a gene. CDR1 and CDR2 (germline): SGHTA, FQGNSA.

The rearrangement uses TRBV7-9 and TRBJ2-2; D uncertain. The CDR3 loop spans 17 amino acids. V was shortened by 4 bases and J by 0 bases, with 15 bases between the two germline ends. Germline CDR1 is SEHNR and CDR2 is FQNEAQ (reference sequence). The DNA for the CDR3 is TGTGCCAGCAGCTCTTTCGCCGTATTATCGAACACCGGGGAGCTGTTTTTT. Its protein is CASSSFAVLSNTGELFF.

This clone has a handful of counts. The chain is built from TRBV6-5 and TRBJ1-1; D is perhaps TRBD1 (6 bases). Trimming took 0 bases from V and 8 from J, leaving 13 bases between them. CDR3 length: 14 amino acids. The germline V gene encodes CDR1 MNHEY and CDR2 SVGAGI. CDR3 in DNA: TGTGCCAGCAGTTACTCTAGGACAGCGAGAGAAGCTTTCTTT. Amino acid sequence: CASSYSRTAREAFF.

The V gene is TRBV5-1, the J gene TRBJ1-4; D not certain. Germline CDR1 and CDR2: SGHRS and YFSETQ. The length of the CDR3 is 16 residues. V lost 4 bases to trimming and J lost 8 bases, with 21 bases between them. The CDR3 nucleotides read TGCGCCAGCAGCCTGAAATCGGGCGCGCTTGGGGAAAAACTGTTTTTT. Protein: CASSLKSGALGEKLFF.

This clone was picked up one time. This sequence joins TRBV7-9 and TRBJ1-1, with 10 bases lining up with TRBD1. Losses at the gene ends were 5 bases for V and 7 bases for J; bases not matched to a gene: 10. Germline CDR1 is SEHNR and CDR2 is FQNEAQ (reference sequence). There are 15 residues in the CDR3. The CDR3 DNA reads as TGTGCCAGCAGCCAACCGTCCGGGACAGGGGTTGAAGCTTTCTTT. Protein sequence: CASSQPSGTGVEAFF.

The rearrangement joins TRBV6-5 to TRBJ1-5; D uncertain. This CDR3 contains 13 residues. Trimming took 2 bases from V and 3 from J, leaving 5 bases between them. Per germline, CDR1 MNHEY and CDR2 SVGAGI. The CDR3 DNA reads as TGTGCCAGCAGTTACGCCGCCAATCAGCCCCAGCATTTT. The encoded protein is CASSYAANQPQHF.

The chain uses TRBV7-2 and TRBJ1-2; TRBD1 might be the D (6 bases). The CDR3 spans 17 residues. Germline loops: CDR1 SGHTA, CDR2 FQGNSA. V dropped 2 bases and J dropped 0 bases, with 16 bases sitting between them. The CDR3 DNA reads as TGTGCCAGCAGCTTAATTCAGACGGGACATACTAACTATGGCTACACCTTC. Translated, it gives CASSLIQTGHTNYGYTF.

This clone was observed once. The rearrangement uses TRBV5-8 and TRBJ1-4, with D unresolved. The CDR3 spans 13 residues. Per the germline V gene, CDR1 is SGHTS and CDR2 is YDEGEE. V was trimmed by 1 base and J by 4 bases, leaving 5 bases between them. The CDR3 spells CASSLRDNEKLFF. CDR3 sequence (DNA): TGTGCCAGCAGCTTGAGGGATAATGAAAAACTGTTTTTT.

V usage is TRBV5-6 and J usage is TRBJ1-2, with D unresolved. Per germline, CDR1 SGHDT and CDR2 YYEEEE. Between the trimmed V and J ends, which lost 2 bases and 5 bases, there was a span of 10 bases. The CDR3 extends over 13 amino acids. The CDR3 region is CASSLEGTYGYTF. The CDR3 DNA is TGTGCCAGCAGCTTAGAGGGAACATATGGCTACACCTTC.

This chain uses TRBV5-4 with TRBJ2-3; D not certain. The CDR3 is made up of 13 amino acids. CDR1 is SGHNT and CDR2 is YYREEE in the germline V gene (reference sequence). V shed 4 bases and J shed 0 bases, with 6 bases lying between them. CDR3 DNA sequence: TGTGCCAGCAGCACCCCTAGCACAGATACGCAGTATTTT. Its translation is CASSTPSTDTQYF.

The chain joins TRBV5-1 to TRBJ1-1, with TRBD1 as a possible D gene (6 bases). The ends were cut back, 1 base at V and 1 base at J, with 8 bases in the middle. The CDR3 is 14 residues long. Germline V lookup: CDR1 SGHRS, CDR2 YFSETQ. The CDR3 here is CASSLQGSNTEAFF. CDR3 sequence (DNA): TGCGCCAGCAGCTTGCAGGGGTCGAACACTGAAGCTTTCTTT.

The chain uses TRBV3-1 (or the pseudogene TRBV3-2) and TRBJ2-2, with D unresolved. The CDR3 spans 14 residues. The V and J ends lost 1 base and 2 bases respectively, with 5 bases between them. CDR1 and CDR2 from the germline V gene are LGHDT and YNNKEL (reference sequence). DNA for the CDR3: TGTGCCAGCAGCCAAGTAGTTAACACCGGGGAGCTGTTTTTT. Its protein is CASSQVVNTGELFF.

This clone was counted only a few times. The chain carries TRBV7-9 and TRBJ1-6; D is ambiguous. Germline values: CDR1 SEHNR, CDR2 FQNEAQ (reference sequence). The CDR3 contains 18 residues. V lost 1 base, J lost 0 bases, and 13 bases lay in between. CDR3 region: CASSLVGADSSYNSPLHF. CDR3 DNA: TGTGCCAGCAGCTTAGTCGGTGCGGATAGCTCCTATAATTCACCCCTCCACTTT.

The J gene is TRBJ2-5, the V gene TRBV2, with a tentative D call TRBD2 (6 bases). The CDR3 is 15 residues long. Trimming shortened V by 3 bases and J by 4 bases, and 15 bases separated the two germline ends. Per germline, CDR1 SNHLY and CDR2 FYNNEI. The CDR3 nucleotides read TGTGCCAGCAGTGAGATGGGCGGGGCGGTAGAGACCCAGTACTTC. Its translation: CASSEMGGAVETQYF.